This T cell receptor (beta chain) originates from a study of vaccination and CD4 T cells after COVID-19. Study details: Investigators drew the post-COVID samples a median approximately 100 days after diagnosis, with a range of 35 to 161. Study results and limitations: Convalescent patients saw a median roughly 85% of their reactive clones show up only after vaccination. In convalescent patients, 304 of 307 vaccine-specific clones were mono-reactive for SARS-CoV-2 spike.

Documented treatment: roughly 11-day PBMC culture with coronavirus spike peptide pools or control peptides (ViraFEST assay). Remarks on this clonotype: The antigen is unknown.

With the Oncomine TCR Beta short-read assay, DNA from cultured CD4+ T cells was sequenced. TCRdb independently ran MiXCR on the PCR reads; one entry per CDR3 protein. The data contain 9,500 to 15,000 distinct CDR3 sequences, about 31% of them singletons. Sequencing used cultured CD4+ T cells from blood. This sequence originates from a human donor with COVID-19.

The CDR3 DNA sequence: TGTGCCAGCAGTCCGACGGACAGGAATACCGTTACCTCTGGAAACACCATATATTTT. This encodes CASSPTDRNTVTSGNTIYF. This chain links TRBV6-1 with TRBJ1-3; 7 bases line up with TRBD1. Germline V gives CDR1 MNHNS, CDR2 SASEGT. The CDR3 totals 19 residues. V lost 5 bases, J lost 0 bases, and 16 bases stayed unmatched.